The 19 T cell receptor beta chains below all came from one sample that was sequenced in a study of tumor-infiltrating lymphocytes in primary liver carcinoma. Synthesis of TCR beta cDNA was carried out from about 0.55 ug total RNA with a constant-region primer. Libraries covering TCR beta were generated through three nested multiplex PCR rounds (using a slightly modified ARM-PCR). Primers for the first two PCR rounds were TRBV1-TRBV30 forward primers and a C-beta reverse primer (around 10 cycles per round). MiXCR, applied by TCRdb to the multiplex PCR reads, yields one record per CDR3 protein. The sample contains 40,000 to 60,000 distinct CDR3 sequences, approximately 70% of which appear only once. DNA and RNA were both co-extracted from 20-30 mg of bulk tissue that had not been sorted. The source material was liver tumor tissue from sampling region 5. The subset: tumor region T5, tumor centre. These receptors were collected from a man in his forties with primary liver carcinoma and hepatitis B virus infection.

Comment on this clonotype: The germline gene is not matched at one end of the junction; a read error may be the cause. J is TRBJ2-2 and V is TRBV11-2; 7 bases are shared with TRBD1. The CDR3 spans 15 residues. From germline, CDR1 is SGHAT and CDR2 FQNNGV. Written as DNA, the CDR3 is TGTATCAGCAGCTTAGGACAGGTTGACACCTGGGAGCTGTTTTTT. Protein product: CISSLGQVDTWELFF.

In regard to this clonotype: Without the conserved terminal phenylalanine or tryptophan, this CDR3 likely stems from a read error. The genes are TRBV11-2 and TRBJ1-2; no reliable D call. This CDR3 is built from 15 residues. Germline CDR1 and CDR2: SGHAT and FQNNGV. The germline V and J ends were trimmed by 1 base and 11 bases, with 20 bases remaining between them. CDR3 in DNA: TGTGCCAGCAGCTTAGTGCCCGATGCTAACTACGGTTACACCATC. Amino acid sequence: CASSLVPDANYGYTI.

This clonotype qualifies as medium-sized. This chain links TRBV11-2 with TRBJ1-1; D is perhaps TRBD1 (5 bases). The CDR3 spans 17 residues. Germline assignment: CDR1 SGHAT and CDR2 FQNNGV. Trimming pared 1 base from V and 4 bases from J, leaving 19 bases between. CDR3 DNA: TGTGCCAGCAGCTTAGTCCCGGGCAGGGCGGGGGGCACTGAAGCTTTCTTT. Translating it yields CASSLVPGRAGGTEAFF. Full variable domain (rest looked up from reference TRBV11-2 and TRBJ1-1): EAGVAQSPRYKIIEKRQSVAFWCNPISGHATLYWYQQILGQGPKLLIQFQNNGVVDDSQLPKDRFSAERLKGVDSTLKIQPAKLEDSAVYLCASSLVPGRAGGTEAFFGQGTRLTVV.

This rearrangement joins TRBV10-3 to TRBJ2-2; D ambiguous. Looked up from germline, CDR1 is ENHRY and CDR2 is SYGVKD. V was cut by 5 bases and J by 3 bases, with 16 bases left in between. This CDR3 contains 16 residues. This chain's CDR3 is CAISPSPWVDTGELFF. The CDR3 coding sequence is TGTGCCATCAGTCCCTCGCCATGGGTGGACACCGGGGAGCTGTTTTTT.

A remark on this clonotype: The junction differs from germline at one of its ends, possibly a read error. The chain combines TRBV6-1 with TRBJ2-3; tentatively, D is TRBD2 (5 bases). This CDR3 spans 16 amino acids. Germline CDR1 MNHNS, CDR2 SASEGT. The CDR3 DNA reads as TGTGTCAGCAGTCAATTAGCGCGTTTAACCACAGATACGCAATATTTT. Protein: CVSSQLARLTTDTQYF.

In regard to this clonotype: One junction end disagrees with the germline gene, perhaps due to a read error. The rearrangement links TRBV7-3 to TRBJ2-7; no clear D. Germline V gene lookup returns CDR1 SGHTA and CDR2 FQGTGA. This CDR3 is built from 9 residues. CDR3 sequence: CASNYERYF. The CDR3 DNA follows: TGTGCCAGCAACTACGAGCGGTACTTC.

As regards this clonotype: The junction and the germline gene differ at one end; a read error may be behind it. The chain carries TRBV4-1 and TRBJ2-7, with 7 bases fitting TRBD2. CDR1 MGHRA and CDR2 YSYEKL come from the germline V gene. This CDR3 contains 15 residues. CDR3 loop: CASGRSFGGVDDQYF. In DNA, the CDR3 is TGCGCCAGCGGCCGGTCGTTTGGGGGGGTTGACGATCAGTACTTC.

This clonotype was counted a few times. The chain is built from TRBV7-2 and TRBJ2-5; the match to TRBD2 covers 10 bases. Trimming at V came to 1 base and at J to 4 bases, leaving 9 bases not matched to a gene. The CDR3 extends over 17 amino acids. Germline V gene lookup returns CDR1 SGHTA and CDR2 FQGNSA. CDR3 nucleotides: TGTGCCAGCAGCTTAGGAATTCGGAGCGGGAGGGCAGAGACCCAGTACTTC. Translating gives CASSLGIRSGRAETQYF. Combining the CDR3 with reference TRBV7-2 and TRBJ2-5 gives the whole variable domain GAGVSQSPSNKVTEKGKDVELRCDPISGHTALYWYRQSLGQGLEFLIYFQGNSAPDKSGLPSDRFSAERTGGSVSTLTIQRTQQEDSAVYLCASSLGIRSGRAETQYFGPGTRLLVL.

Of note for this clonotype: At one end, the junction sequence differs from germline, possibly due to a read error. The CDR3 spells CTSSLGHPWREGRSGANVLTF. The CDR3 nucleotides read TGTACCAGCAGCTTAGGTCATCCTTGGCGGGAGGGCCGCTCTGGGGCCAACGTCCTGACTTTC. The V call is TRBV11-2, the J call TRBJ2-6, with 9 nucleotides matching TRBD2. The CDR3 has 21 amino acids. The germline V gene encodes CDR1 SGHAT and CDR2 FQNNGV.

This clonotype has at least ten counts. The CDR3: CAIRQGTEAFF. DNA for the CDR3: TGTGCCATTCGACAGGGAACTGAAGCTTTCTTT. The V call is TRBV7-9, the J call TRBJ1-1; TRBD1 agrees at 7 bases. V shed 10 bases, J shed 5 bases, and the junction held 4 bases outside the gene matches. The CDR3 has 11 amino acids. Germline CDR1 reads SEHNR; CDR2 reads FQNEAQ (reference sequence).

In its sample, this clonotype was seen a few times. Just one base apart from a much larger clone, this may be a read error. The rearrangement joins TRBV29-1 to TRBJ1-4; TRBD1 matches 7 bases. This CDR3 is built from 13 residues. Germline V gene data show CDR1 as SQVTM and CDR2 as ANQGSEA. V trimming: 3 bases; J trimming: 7 bases; junction bases outside the gene matches: 5. Here the CDR3 DNA reads TGCAGCGTTGATCAGGGGGAGGGTGAAAAACTGTTTTTT. Its protein product is CSVDQGEGEKLFF. Together with reference TRBV29-1 and TRBJ1-4, the CDR3 gives the full variable domain: SAVISQKPSRDICQRGTSLTIQCQVDSQVTMMFWYRQQPGQSLTLIATANQGSEATYESGFVIDKFPISRPNLTFSTLTVSNMSPEDSSIYLCSVDQGEGEKLFFGSGTQLSVL.

This chain joins TRBV7-9 and TRBJ2-7; a weak D match, TRBD2 (5 bases). CDR3 size: 13 residues. The germline V gene encodes CDR1 SEHNR and CDR2 FQNEAQ (reference sequence). V lost 9 bases, J lost 3 bases, and 15 bases lay in between. The CDR3 protein is CASSPSSFYEQYF. The CDR3 DNA reads as TGTGCCAGTAGCCCGTCTAGCTTCTACGAGCAGTACTTC.

Comment on this clonotype: This is likely a read error, given that the CDR3 carries no conserved phenylalanine or tryptophan at its end. Because the CDR3's place on the DNA is in doubt, the DNA is left out and the CDR3 is given as listed by TCRdb. The rearrangement uses TRBV6-1 and TRBJ2-1. The CDR3 is 11 amino acids in total, end residues counted. Germline-derived CDR1 and CDR2 are MNHNS and SASEGT. The CDR3 spells CASSYELQQLL.

The CDR3 bases are TGTGCCAGCCTCGGGGGACAGGGAGTCGGGGAGCTGTTTTTT. The encoded protein is CASLGGQGVGELFF. V usage is TRBV28 and J usage is TRBJ2-2, with 9 nucleotides matching TRBD1. The CDR3 totals 14 residues. Losses at the gene ends were 8 bases for V and 7 bases for J; bases not matched to a gene: 8. The V gene's germline CDR1 is MDHEN and CDR2 SYDVKM.

This clonotype appeared a single time. The chain recombines TRBV11-1 with TRBJ2-3; 7 positions match TRBD2. This CDR3 is built from 15 residues. Germline-derived CDR1 and CDR2 are SGHAT and FQDESV (reference sequence). V lost 5 bases to trimming and J lost 3 bases; unmatched junction nucleotides: 8. The DNA for the CDR3 is TGTGCCAGCAGCGAAGGCGGGGGTTTGACAGATACGCAGTATTTT. Its translation is CASSEGGGLTDTQYF. Full variable domain (remainder filled in from reference TRBV11-1 and TRBJ2-3): EAEVAQSPRYKITEKSQAVAFWCDPISGHATLYWYRQILGQGPELLVQFQDESVVDDSQLPKDRFSAERLKGVDSTLKIQPAELGDSAMYLCASSEGGGLTDTQYFGPGTRLTVL.

V is TRBV10-3 and J is TRBJ2-3, with 9 bases fitting TRBD2. The length of the CDR3 is 18 residues. Germline V gene data show CDR1 as ENHRY and CDR2 as SYGVKD. V trimming: 8 bases; J trimming: 3 bases; junction bases outside the gene matches: 18. This CDR3 is CAISRRILAGKGTDTQYF. The CDR3 DNA is TGTGCCATCTCAAGACGGATTCTAGCGGGAAAGGGGACAGATACGCAGTATTTT.

Regarding this clonotype: An end of the junction does not agree with germline; a read error may underlie this. This chain links TRBV11-2 with TRBJ2-7; the D gene is possibly TRBD2 (6 bases). Per the germline V gene, CDR1 is SGHAT and CDR2 is FQNNGV. CDR3 length: 13 residues. CDR3 amino acids: CGSSLSELASWYF. CDR3 coding DNA: TGTGGCAGCAGCTTAAGTGAGCTAGCGTCGTGGTACTTC.

This chain links TRBV28 with TRBJ2-2; 15 nucleotides match TRBD2. Germline CDR1 and CDR2: MDHEN and SYDVKM. The junction had 8 bases not matched to a gene; V was cut back by 4 bases and J by 5 bases. The CDR3 spans 18 residues. The CDR3 protein is CASSSYGLAGGGTGELFF. CDR3 sequence (DNA): TGTGCCAGCAGTTCATACGGACTAGCGGGAGGGGGAACCGGGGAGCTGTTTTTT.

The gene calls are TRBV28 and TRBJ2-1; a possible D gene is TRBD1 (5 bases). Germline V gene lookup returns CDR1 MDHEN and CDR2 SYDVKM. The CDR3 has 13 residues. Trimming stripped 10 bases from V and 4 bases from J, with 14 bases between. In DNA form, the CDR3 reads TGTGCCAACAGGTCGGAACAGTACAATGAGCAGTTCTTC. It encodes CANRSEQYNEQFF.